The 14 T cell receptor beta chains given below trace back to one sample, sequenced in a study of blood T cell repertoires in COVID-19. Sequencing used immunoSEQ multiplex PCR; TCRdb keeps in-frame clones, though not all of them. The sample includes about 370,000 clones, roughly 90% of them seen just once. Sequencing used peripheral blood. The source of these receptors is a woman younger than 45 with COVID-19, enrolled during active disease.

The V and J genes are TRBV24-1 and TRBJ2-2; 7 bases fit TRBD1. Trimming removed 3 bases from V and 6 bases from J; junction bases left unmatched: 6. Germline V gene sequence: CDR1 KGHDR, CDR2 SFDVKD. The CDR3 spans 15 residues. The CDR3 loop is CATSDTTDRPGELFF. The CDR3 nucleotides are TGTGCCACCAGTGATACTACGGACAGGCCCGGGGAGCTGTTTTTT.

The chain combines TRBV10-2 with TRBJ1-5; TRBD1 matches 7 bases. The CDR3 runs 15 residues. Germline V gene sequence: CDR1 WSHSY, CDR2 SAAADI. The V and J ends lost 3 bases and 9 bases, in that order; junction bases with no gene match: 11. The CDR3 region has the DNA TGCGCCAGCAGTGATCCCGGACAGGCTATCAGGCCCCAGCATTTT. This codes for CASSDPGQAIRPQHF.

This chain connects TRBV5-5 to TRBJ1-4, with no clear D. Germline-derived CDR1 and CDR2 are SGHKS and YYEKEE (reference sequence). The V gene lost 0 bases and the J gene lost 8 bases, with 14 bases spanning the gap. The CDR3 is 15 amino acids. CDR3 residues: CASSLVPDLGEKLFF. In nucleotides, the CDR3 is TGTGCCAGCAGCTTGGTACCGGACTTGGGCGAAAAACTGTTTTTT.

The chain joins TRBV7-6 to TRBJ2-1, with 8 bases lining up with TRBD2. The CDR3 is 15 amino acids. Per the germline V gene, CDR1 is SGHVS and CDR2 is FNYEAQ. V dropped 5 bases and J dropped 3; count of bases not matched to a gene: 6. The CDR3 region is CASSLGGGGYNEQFF. In DNA, the CDR3 is TGTGCCAGCAGCCTCGGGGGGGGCGGCTACAATGAGCAGTTCTTC.

The CDR3 loop reads CASSLVYGESTDTQYF. The CDR3 coding sequence is TGCGCCAGCAGCTTGGTGTATGGGGAGAGCACAGATACGCAGTATTTT. V is TRBV5-1 and J is TRBJ2-3, with a possible D match to TRBD2 (5 bases). Trimming removed 0 bases at V and 0 bases at J, with 11 bases between. Germline V lookup: CDR1 SGHRS, CDR2 YFSETQ. The CDR3 spans 16 residues.

This sequence joins TRBV5-1 and TRBJ2-5; 8 bases align to TRBD1. CDR1 and CDR2 from the germline V gene are SGHRS and YFSETQ. V shed 3 bases and J 5 bases; nucleotides not matched to a gene: 9. The length of the CDR3 is 15 residues. CDR3 coding DNA: TGCGCCAGCAGCTCGCAAGGACAGGGCGTTGAGACCCAGTACTTC. Translating it yields CASSSQGQGVETQYF. The complete variable domain, with remaining parts taken from reference TRBV5-1 and TRBJ2-5, reads KAGVTQTPRYLIKTRGQQVTLSCSPISGHRSVSWYQQTPGQGLQFLFEYFSETQRNKGNFPGRFSGRQFSNSRSEMNVSTLELGDSALYLCASSSQGQGVETQYFGPGTRLLVL.

The gene calls are TRBV2 and TRBJ2-7; 12 bases line up with TRBD1. Germline assignment: CDR1 SNHLY and CDR2 FYNNEI. The junction had 6 bases not matched to a gene; V was cut back by 6 bases and J by 3 bases. The CDR3 sequence is 15 residues long. The CDR3 region has the DNA TGTGCCAGCAGGCCTGGGACAGGGGGCCTCTACGAGCAGTACTTC. This gives the protein CASRPGTGGLYEQYF.

The chain joins TRBV9 to TRBJ2-2; 12 nucleotides line up with TRBD2. Looked up from germline, CDR1 is SGDLS and CDR2 is YYNGEE. The J segment lost 3 bases and the V segment lost 4 bases, leaving 10 bases of the junction unmatched. The CDR3 contains 18 residues. CDR3 sequence reads: CASSHSSGRASYTGELFF. The CDR3 bases are TGTGCCAGCAGCCATTCTAGCGGGAGGGCCTCGTACACCGGGGAGCTGTTTTTT.

This chain joins TRBV4-3 and TRBJ2-4, with TRBD1 identical over 7 bases. The CDR3 loop spans 20 amino acids. Per germline, CDR1 LGHNA and CDR2 YSLEER. The ends lost 0 bases at V and 2 bases at J; junction bases unmatched: 16. The CDR3 nucleotides read TGCGCCAGCAGCCAAGAAGTTGGTTTACGAGGGGGCAGGTCCAAAAACATTCAGTACTTC. As protein: CASSQEVGLRGGRSKNIQYF.

The gene calls are TRBV30 and TRBJ2-3, with D perhaps matching TRBD2 (6 bases). The CDR3 loop spans 13 amino acids. Germline lookup yields CDR1 GTSNPN and CDR2 SVGIG (reference sequence). The V end was cut by 5 bases, the J end by 0 bases, with 9 bases between. As DNA, the CDR3 is TGTGCCTGGTTGAGCGGGAGCACAGATACGCAGTATTTT. Its protein is CAWLSGSTDTQYF.

The rearrangement joins TRBV27 to TRBJ2-3; TRBD2 is a possible D gene (5 bases). V lost 4 bases and J lost 4, with 18 bases in between. The CDR3 runs to 16 residues. Germline V gives CDR1 MNHEY, CDR2 SMNVEV (reference sequence). Here the CDR3 reads CASSSPSGGRPDTQYF. For the CDR3, the DNA is TGTGCCAGCAGTTCCCCAAGCGGAGGAAGGCCAGATACGCAGTATTTT.

The chain links TRBV10-3 to TRBJ1-2; no clear D gene. The length of the CDR3 is 12 residues. V lost 4 bases, J lost 5 bases, and 8 bases lay in between. Germline-derived CDR1 and CDR2 are ENHRY and SYGVKD. The CDR3 reads CAISAESYGYTF. In DNA form, the CDR3 reads TGTGCCATCAGTGCCGAGTCATATGGCTACACCTTC.

The rearrangement joins TRBV9 to TRBJ2-2; maybe TRBD1 (6 bases). Germline lookup yields CDR1 SGDLS and CDR2 YYNGEE. Trimming took 0 bases from V and 3 from J, leaving 9 bases between them. The CDR3 consists of 15 residues. The CDR3 sequence: CASSVGTAYTGELFF. In DNA, the CDR3 is TGTGCCAGCAGCGTAGGGACAGCTTACACCGGGGAGCTGTTTTTT.

This clone was observed a few times. This chain connects TRBV4-1 to TRBJ2-5; 11 positions match TRBD2. Germline CDR1 reads MGHRA; CDR2 reads YSYEKL. This CDR3 region has 18 residues. V lost 1 base and J lost 2; bases outside the gene matches: 9. The CDR3 DNA is TGCGCCAGCAGCCAAGTCAATATGGGACTAGCGGCGCAAGAGACCCAGTACTTC. It codes for CASSQVNMGLAAQETQYF.